The present T cell receptor (beta chain) was sequenced within a study of blood T cell repertoires in COVID-19. This clone was seen more than once but under ten times. Shortly before study entry, within 2 weeks, exposed participants had met a COVID-19 case. The data were produced by immunoSEQ multiplex PCR, yet TCRdb's version contains in-frame clones alone and is incomplete. The sample contains about 200,000 clones, approximately 86% of which appear only once. The CDR3 has 14 amino acids. The germline CDR1 and CDR2 sequences are SQVTM and ANQGSEA. V was shortened by 4 bases and J by 1 base, with 13 bases between the two germline ends.

The sequenced material came from PBMCs or T cells enriched from blood (not recorded which). The origin of this receptor is a woman aged 25 to 39 who had been exposed to COVID-19. This chain joins TRBV29-1 and TRBJ1-1, with TRBD1 as a possible D gene (5 bases). The CDR3 here is CSVGGAGSNTEAFF. DNA of the CDR3: TGCAGCGTTGGCGGGGCAGGTTCGAACACTGAAGCTTTCTTT.